The table lists the clone carrying this T cell receptor beta chain with many counts. This record comes from a study of Graves' ophthalmopathy and Graves' hyperthyroidism. This CDR3 is 14 amino acids long. V dropped 3 bases and J dropped 5 bases, with 13 bases sitting between them. CDR3 regions of TCR beta were amplified from RNA transcripts. Investigators did first-round RT-PCR with HTBI primers, then second-round multiplex PCR. TCRdb ran MiXCR on the multiplex PCR reads and lists one entry per CDR3 protein. The data hold 500,000 to 600,000 distinct CDR3 sequences, with roughly 40% observed a single time.

Sequenced: peripheral blood or thyroid tissue (not recorded which). This receptor was obtained from an adult man with Graves' hyperthyroidism. The V and J genes are TRBV12-3 or TRBV12-4 and TRBJ1-1, with D possibly TRBD1 on 5 matching bases. CDR3 in amino acids: CASSFGQGRTEAFF. The CDR3 DNA follows: TGTGCCAGCAGTTTCGGTCAGGGCAGGACTGAAGCTTTCTTT.